This TCR beta chain was observed in a study of immune characterization of retroperitoneal liposarcoma. This clonotype has a handful of counts. TCRdb re-analysed the PCR reads in MiXCR, keeping a single row per CDR3 protein. The sample records 8,500 to 14,000 distinct CDR3 sequences, 20% to 25% being singletons. The germline V gene has CDR1 SGHNT and CDR2 YYREEE (reference sequence). The CDR3 has 14 residues. This TCR derives from a female donor with retroperitoneal liposarcoma. This chain uses TRBV5-4 with TRBJ2-5, with TRBD2 matching over 9 bases. The DNA matches TRBJ2-7 better at its end, which makes the J call doubtful. Input material: blood. The CDR3 sequence: CASSAWREGYEQYF. The CDR3 nucleotides read TGTGCCAGCAGCGCCTGGCGGGAGGGATACGAGCAGTACTTC.